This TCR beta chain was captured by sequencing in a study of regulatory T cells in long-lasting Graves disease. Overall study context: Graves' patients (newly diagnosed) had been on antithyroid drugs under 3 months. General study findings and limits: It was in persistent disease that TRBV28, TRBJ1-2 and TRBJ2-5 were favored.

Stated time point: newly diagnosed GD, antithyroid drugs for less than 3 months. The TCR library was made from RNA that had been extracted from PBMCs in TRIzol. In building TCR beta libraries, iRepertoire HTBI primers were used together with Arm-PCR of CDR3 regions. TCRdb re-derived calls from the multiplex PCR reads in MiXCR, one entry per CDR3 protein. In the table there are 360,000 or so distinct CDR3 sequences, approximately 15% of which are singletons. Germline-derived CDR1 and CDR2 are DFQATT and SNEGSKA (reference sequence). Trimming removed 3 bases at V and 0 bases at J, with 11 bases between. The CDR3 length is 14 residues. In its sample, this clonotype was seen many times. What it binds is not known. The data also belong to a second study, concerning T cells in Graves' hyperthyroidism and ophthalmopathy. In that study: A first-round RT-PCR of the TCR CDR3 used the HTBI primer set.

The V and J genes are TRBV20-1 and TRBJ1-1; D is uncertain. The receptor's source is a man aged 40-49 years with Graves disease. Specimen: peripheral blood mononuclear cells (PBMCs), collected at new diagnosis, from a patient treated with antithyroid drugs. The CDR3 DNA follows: TGCAGTGCTAGCGAGGGTTCAATGAACACTGAAGCTTTCTTT. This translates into CSASEGSMNTEAFF.